This T cell receptor beta chain appears in the sequencing data of a study of patients and donors after allogeneic stem cell transplantation. A few counts support this clonotype. Each CDR3 protein is one row after TCRdb ran MiXCR on the RT-PCR reads. The sample consists of approximately 410,000 distinct CDR3 sequences, 15% to 20% of them appearing once. The CDR3 extends over 16 amino acids. Trimming at V came to 6 bases and at J to 7 bases, leaving 8 bases not matched to a gene. The germline CDR1 and CDR2 sequences are MNHNS and SASEGT. The sequence came from a human donor who was either an allogeneic HSCT recipient or a stem cell or donor lymphocyte infusion donor (not recorded which). It is not recorded whose cells these are; they may come from a transplant donor. The chain carries TRBV6-1 and TRBJ2-1; 14 positions agree with TRBD2. Specimen: blood, either unsorted or a sorted T cell fraction (not recorded which). Here the CDR3 DNA reads TGTGCCAGCAGCCAACCCGGGACTAGCGGGAGTAATGAGCAGTTCTTC. Translation gives CASSQPGTSGSNEQFF.